This passage covers 25 T cell receptor beta chains from one sample sequenced in a study of CD8+ T cells in alopecia areata. As for treatment: oral pan-JAK inhibitor, 5-10 mg twice daily. Sequencing templates came from extracted RNA that was reverse transcribed into cDNA. Generated by immunoSEQ multiplex PCR, the TCRdb table keeps only in-frame clones and is missing some. The data hold some 110,000 clones, with about 54% observed a single time. The sequenced sample was CD8+ T cells sorted from blood, obtained at week 4, from a patient treated with tofacitinib. These receptor sequences come from a human donor with alopecia areata.

The chain joins TRBV27 to TRBJ2-1; 9 positions agree with TRBD1. Germline lookup yields CDR1 MNHEY and CDR2 SMNVEV (reference sequence). The J segment lost 6 bases and the V segment lost 5 bases, leaving 11 bases of the junction unmatched. This CDR3 is 16 amino acids long. CDR3 nucleotides: TGTGCCAGCAGTACCCCGGGACAGGGAATTTGCAATGAGCAGTTCTTC. It yields the protein CASSTPGQGICNEQFF.

This clone was recorded a few times. The chain combines TRBV23-1 with TRBJ2-7; D may be TRBD2 (5 bases). TRBV23-1 is filed as an ORF, its function uncertain. The length of the CDR3 is 15 residues. V dropped 9 bases and J dropped 3 bases, with 21 bases sitting between them. The CDR3 sequence: CARPPTGVRLYEQYF. As DNA, the CDR3 is TGCGCCAGACCACCCACCGGGGTCAGGCTCTACGAGCAGTACTTC.

The V gene is TRBV29-1, the J gene TRBJ2-5, with 7 bases aligning to TRBD2. Trimming removed 4 bases from V and 7 bases from J; junction bases left unmatched: 12. The CDR3 extends over 14 amino acids. The germline CDR1 and CDR2 sequences are SQVTM and ANQGSEA. The CDR3 nucleotides are TGCAGCGTTGTTCCCGCCGGCGGGGGAGTGACCCAGTACTTC. Translation: CSVVPAGGGVTQYF.

This clone was picked up a small number of times. The gene calls are TRBV29-1 and TRBJ2-5; tentatively, D is TRBD1 (5 bases). The germline V gene has CDR1 SQVTM and CDR2 ANQGSEA. With 0 bases removed from V and 4 bases from J, the gap between germline ends came to 9 bases. The CDR3 extends over 13 amino acids. CDR3 loop: CSVEDLGPETQYF. CDR3 DNA sequence: TGCAGCGTTGAAGATTTGGGGCCAGAGACCCAGTACTTC.

The V gene is TRBV2, the J gene TRBJ2-7; 9 nucleotides match TRBD1. There are 14 residues in the CDR3. The germline CDR1 and CDR2 sequences are SNHLY and FYNNEI. J was trimmed by 3 bases and V by 7 bases; bases with no gene match: 7. The CDR3: CASKGTGWDYEQYF. CDR3 sequence (DNA): TGTGCCAGCAAAGGGACAGGGTGGGACTACGAGCAGTACTTC.

The chain employs TRBV27 and TRBJ1-2; 9 nucleotides align to TRBD1. CDR3 length: 17 residues. Germline V gene lookup returns CDR1 MNHEY and CDR2 SMNVEV (reference sequence). Losses at the gene ends were 5 bases for V and 2 bases for J; bases not matched to a gene: 12. The CDR3 spells CASSPRPGTGMNYGYTF. DNA of the CDR3: TGTGCCAGCAGTCCCCGTCCCGGGACAGGGATGAACTATGGCTACACCTTC.

The chain employs TRBV29-1 and TRBJ1-2, with 7 bases identical to TRBD1. Trimming took 5 bases from V and 4 from J; bases not matched to a gene: 4. Germline values: CDR1 SQVTM, CDR2 ANQGSEA. There are 12 residues in the CDR3. Written as DNA, the CDR3 is TGCAGCGTTACCGGGACAGTCTATGGCTACACCTTC. Translated: CSVTGTVYGYTF.

The chain couples TRBV7-2 to TRBJ2-3; D not certain. With 1 base removed from V and 0 bases from J, the gap between germline ends came to 8 bases. Per germline, CDR1 SGHTA and CDR2 FQGNSA. The CDR3 is made up of 15 amino acids. The CDR3 DNA sequence: TGTGCCAGCAGCTTAGTGATGGTTAGCACAGATACGCAGTATTTT. Translated, it gives CASSLVMVSTDTQYF.

V is TRBV27 and J is TRBJ2-5, with D possibly matching TRBD2 (5 bases). V was pared by 9 bases and J by 2 bases, with 22 bases between. The germline V gene has CDR1 MNHEY and CDR2 SMNVEV (reference sequence). The length of the CDR3 is 16 residues. The CDR3 bases are TGTGCCAGTAGGGAGTCCCGTTCCCACCTTCAAGAGACCCAGTACTTC. As protein: CASRESRSHLQETQYF.

The V gene is TRBV30, the J gene TRBJ1-4; D not resolved. This CDR3 is built from 12 residues. Germline V gene lookup returns CDR1 GTSNPN and CDR2 SVGIG (reference sequence). V shed 8 bases and J shed 7 bases, with 14 bases lying between them. The CDR3 loop is CALRGGGEKLFF. The CDR3 DNA is TGTGCCCTGCGTGGAGGCGGTGAAAAACTGTTTTTT. The full variable domain, rest sourced from reference TRBV30 and TRBJ1-4, is SQTIHQWPATLVQPVGSPLSLECTVEGTSNPNLYWYRQAAGRGLQLLFYSVGIGQISSEVPQNLSASRPQDRQFILSSKKLLLSDSGFYLCALRGGGEKLFFGSGTQLSVL.

The chain uses TRBV29-1 and TRBJ2-1, with D unclear. Trimming removed 4 bases from V and 0 bases from J, with 13 bases in between. From germline, CDR1 is SQVTM and CDR2 ANQGSEA. This CDR3 is 15 amino acids long. For the CDR3, the DNA is TGCAGCGTTGTAGGCAGGTTCGGCTCCTACAATGAGCAGTTCTTC. Its translation: CSVVGRFGSYNEQFF.

The rearrangement links TRBV29-1 to TRBJ2-3, with D perhaps matching TRBD1 (6 bases). CDR1 is SQVTM, CDR2 ANQGSEA, per germline. V was trimmed by 7 bases and J by 0 bases, leaving 20 bases between them. The CDR3 length is 16 residues. The DNA of the CDR3 is TGCAGCGCACGACAAGGACAGTTTAGAAGCACAGATACGCAGTATTTT. This sequence encodes CSARQGQFRSTDTQYF.

This chain links TRBV30 with TRBJ1-2; 7 bases are shared with TRBD1. This CDR3 is built from 13 residues. In germline, CDR1 is GTSNPN, CDR2 SVGIG (reference sequence). The V segment lost 2 bases and the J segment 8 bases; nucleotides outside the gene matches: 8. The CDR3 sequence: CAWSTLQGVGYTF. In DNA form, the CDR3 reads TGTGCCTGGAGTACTCTCCAGGGGGTCGGCTACACCTTC. The entire variable domain, with the rest obtained from reference TRBV30 and TRBJ1-2, is as follows: SQTIHQWPATLVQPVGSPLSLECTVEGTSNPNLYWYRQAAGRGLQLLFYSVGIGQISSEVPQNLSASRPQDRQFILSSKKLLLSDSGFYLCAWSTLQGVGYTFGSGTRLTVV.

The chain links TRBV29-1 to TRBJ1-2; 9 bases map to TRBD1. The CDR3 contains 13 residues. Per germline, CDR1 SQVTM and CDR2 ANQGSEA. Germline trimming cut 5 bases from V and 4 bases from J; bases unmatched to any gene: 5. The CDR3 region is CSVYTGGTYGYTF. In DNA form, the CDR3 reads TGCAGCGTTTACACAGGGGGCACCTATGGCTACACCTTC.

This CDR3 reads CASSQSPQGLAKNIQYF. In nucleotides, the CDR3 is TGCGCCAGCAGTCAATCTCCACAGGGTCTAGCCAAAAACATTCAGTACTTC. The chain uses TRBV23-1 and TRBJ2-4, with D perhaps matching TRBD1 (6 bases). TRBV23-1 falls under the ORF class, with uncertain function. CDR3 length: 17 amino acids. Trimming removed 0 bases from V and 0 bases from J, with 12 bases in between.

V gene TRBV5-6 combines with J gene TRBJ1-4, with D hard to call. This CDR3 has 14 residues. The germline V gene has CDR1 SGHDT and CDR2 YYEEEE. The V and J ends lost 0 bases and 8 bases respectively, with 11 bases between them. DNA of the CDR3: TGTGCCAGCAGCTTGGGACGGGAACCCGAAAAACTGTTTTTT. Its protein product is CASSLGREPEKLFF.

The chain uses TRBV29-1 and TRBJ2-7, with 9 bases fitting TRBD1. Germline V CDR1 and CDR2: SQVTM, ANQGSEA. Losses at the gene ends were 7 bases for V and 4 bases for J; bases not matched to a gene: 8. The CDR3 contains 13 residues. The CDR3 sequence is CSAKPGTGYEQYF. CDR3 DNA sequence: TGCAGCGCCAAACCCGGGACAGGGTACGAGCAGTACTTC.

This CDR3 is CARAWDRSSYEQYF. CDR3 bases: TGTGCCCGAGCATGGGACAGGAGCTCCTACGAGCAGTACTTC. The chain links TRBV2 to TRBJ2-7; 8 positions match TRBD1. The CDR3 runs to 14 residues. V shed 11 bases and J 0 bases; nucleotides not matched to a gene: 9. CDR1 SNHLY and CDR2 FYNNEI come from the germline V gene.

The CDR3 region has the DNA TGTGCCAGCAGCTTAGAGGGGGACGAAGAGACCCAGTACTTC. This codes for CASSLEGDEETQYF. The chain joins TRBV7-6 to TRBJ2-5; a possible D gene is TRBD1 (6 bases). V dropped 1 base and J dropped 3 bases, with 9 bases sitting between them. Germline values: CDR1 SGHVS, CDR2 FNYEAQ. The CDR3 covers 14 residues.

This clone was detected only a few times. The chain has TRBV7-9 and TRBJ1-2; 8 bases map to TRBD1. Losses at the gene ends were 1 base for V and 7 bases for J; bases not matched to a gene: 8. The CDR3 has 15 residues. CDR1 is SEHNR, CDR2 FQNEAQ, per germline (reference sequence). CDR3: CASSLEDWDRCGYTF. CDR3 coding DNA: TGTGCCAGCAGCTTAGAGGATTGGGACAGGTGTGGCTACACCTTC.

This clone was observed a handful of times. The chain has TRBV29-1 and TRBJ2-1; D is unclear. Trimming cost V 5 bases and J 8 bases, with 16 bases left between them. Germline CDR1 SQVTM, CDR2 ANQGSEA. The CDR3 is made up of 13 amino acids. CDR3 in amino acids: CSVLGQAMDEQFF. CDR3 DNA: TGCAGCGTTCTTGGGCAGGCCATGGATGAGCAGTTCTTC.

The V call is TRBV27, the J call TRBJ1-1, with 7 positions matching TRBD1. Germline V CDR1 and CDR2: MNHEY, SMNVEV (reference sequence). CDR3 length: 15 residues. The J segment lost 0 bases and the V segment lost 2 bases, leaving 3 bases of the junction unmatched. This CDR3 reads CASSLVGGLNTEAFF. CDR3 DNA sequence: TGTGCCAGCAGTTTAGTAGGGGGCTTGAACACTGAAGCTTTCTTT.

The chain combines TRBV30 with TRBJ1-5; tentatively, D is TRBD1 (5 bases). V lost 5 bases and J 5 bases, leaving 10 bases between the germline ends. CDR1 is GTSNPN, CDR2 SVGIG, per germline (reference sequence). CDR3 length: 12 residues. CDR3 residues: CAWGHSDQPQHF. CDR3 DNA: TGTGCCTGGGGACACAGCGATCAGCCCCAGCATTTT.

DNA of the CDR3: TGTGCCAGCAGGGGAACCGGAAACACCATATATTTT. Translating it yields CASRGTGNTIYF. V gene TRBV6-5 combines with J gene TRBJ1-3; no clear D. The CDR3 is made up of 12 amino acids. The germline V gene encodes CDR1 MNHEY and CDR2 SVGAGI. Trimming stripped 6 bases from V and 4 bases from J, with 7 bases between.

This clone was observed a few times. V and J are TRBV4-1 and TRBJ1-5, with a tentative D call TRBD1 (5 bases). The V end lost 0 bases, the J end lost 6 bases, and 15 bases lay between the germline ends. The CDR3 is 16 residues long. Per germline, CDR1 MGHRA and CDR2 YSYEKL. The CDR3 loop reads CASSQELEGRGQPQHF. The CDR3 DNA reads as TGCGCCAGCAGCCAAGAACTCGAGGGAAGGGGTCAGCCCCAGCATTTT.